The 19 T cell receptor beta chains presented below share a single source sample, sequenced in a study of T and B cells in COVID-19 patients. TRB was amplified from roughly 250-500 ng of blood genomic DNA. Multiplex PCR with BIOMED2 TRB-A/B primer pools amplified TRB rearrangements. TCRdb passed the multiplex PCR reads through MiXCR, listing each CDR3 protein once. The table records roughly 15,000 distinct CDR3 sequences, under 30% of them present only once. Sequencing was performed on blood. All receptors derive from a human donor who had recovered from COVID-19.

This clonotype came up a few times. V and J are TRBV7-2 and TRBJ2-5; 8 bases align to TRBD1. Per the germline V gene, CDR1 is SGHTA and CDR2 is FQGNSA. V lost 8 bases, J lost 5 bases, and 7 bases stayed unmatched. This CDR3 has 13 amino acids. Written as DNA, the CDR3 is TGTGCCAGCGGTCTCAGGGGGCGGGAGACCCAGTACTTC. Encoded protein: CASGLRGRETQYF.

This clonotype was observed many times. The chain has TRBV18 and TRBJ2-5; D is unclear. CDR3 length: 13 residues. Germline CDR1 reads KGHSH; CDR2 reads LQKENI. Between the trimmed V and J ends, which lost 3 bases and 3 bases, there was a span of 8 bases. Here the CDR3 DNA reads TGTGCCAGCTCACCTGAGCAGGAAGAGACCCAGTACTTC. Its protein product is CASSPEQEETQYF.

This clonotype was seen just once. CDR3 nucleotides: TGTGCCAGCATTCTTACAGGGTTGGACACTGAAGCTTTCTTT. It specifies CASILTGLDTEAFF. V usage is TRBV2 and J usage is TRBJ1-1; weak D call: TRBD1 (6 bases). The CDR3 extends over 14 amino acids. Per germline, CDR1 SNHLY and CDR2 FYNNEI. Trimming pared 7 bases from V and 3 bases from J, leaving 15 bases between. Using reference TRBV2 and TRBJ1-1 for the parts outside the CDR3, the full variable domain is EPEVTQTPSHQVTQMGQEVILRCVPISNHLYFYWYRQILGQKVEFLVSFYNNEISEKSEIFDDQFSVERPDGSNFTLKIRSTKLEDSAMYFCASILTGLDTEAFFGQGTRLTVV.

The V and J genes are TRBV6-2 or TRBV6-3 and TRBJ1-2; D not resolved. Germline CDR1 and CDR2: MNHEY and SVGEGT. Deletions cut 6 bases from V and 6 bases from J, with 11 bases between. The CDR3 spans 12 residues. The CDR3 nucleotides are TGTGCCAGCAGCCACAACAGAGATGGCTACACCTTC. It translates to CASSHNRDGYTF.

Only a few counts were recorded for this clonotype. The CDR3 region has the DNA TGTGCCAGCTCACCAGATCGAAGAGCGATCACAGATACGCAGTATTTT. It is translated as CASSPDRRAITDTQYF. The chain links TRBV18 to TRBJ2-3; no firm D call. CDR3 length: 16 amino acids. V lost 2 bases to trimming and J lost 2 bases, with 14 bases between them. Germline values: CDR1 KGHSH, CDR2 LQKENI.

Sample share makes this clonotype medium-sized. The chain recombines TRBV6-5 with TRBJ2-2, with D perhaps TRBD1 (6 bases). Trimming removed 5 bases from V and 4 bases from J, with 11 bases in between. Germline V gene data show CDR1 as MNHEY and CDR2 as SVGAGI. The CDR3 is 14 amino acids. The CDR3 DNA sequence: TGTGCCAGCAGTGTCACAGGGTCCACCGGGGAGCTGTTTTTT. Protein product: CASSVTGSTGELFF.

This clonotype counts as medium-sized (0.01 to 0.1%). This sequence joins TRBV19 and TRBJ2-3; 14 bases map to TRBD2. The CDR3 is 19 residues long. V lost 5 bases to trimming and J lost 1 base; unmatched junction nucleotides: 11. Germline lookup yields CDR1 LNHDA and CDR2 SQIVND (reference sequence). For the CDR3, the DNA is TGTGCCAGTAGTGTACCGACTAGCGGGGGGGGGACACGCACAGATACGCAGTATTTT. Encoded protein: CASSVPTSGGGTRTDTQYF.

By share of the sample, this clonotype is medium-sized (0.01 to 0.1%). V gene TRBV19 combines with J gene TRBJ2-5; D is unresolved. This CDR3 has 13 residues. Germline V gene sequence: CDR1 LNHDA, CDR2 SQIVND (reference sequence). V shed 6 bases and J shed 1 base, with 9 bases lying between them. CDR3 bases: TGTGCCAGTAGCCTCCAGACCCAAGAGACCCAGTACTTC. This translates into CASSLQTQETQYF.

The chain recombines TRBV20-1 with TRBJ1-6, with a tentative D call TRBD1 (5 bases). CDR3 length: 14 residues. The germline V and J ends were trimmed by 7 bases and 6 bases, with 16 bases remaining between them. CDR1 is DFQATT and CDR2 is SNEGSKA in the germline V gene (reference sequence). The CDR3 region has the DNA TGCAGTGTTGGATCAGGGTATAGTAATTCACCCCTCCACTTT. Translation: CSVGSGYSNSPLHF.

With respect to this clonotype: A read error may account for a junction end that differs from germline. The rearrangement uses TRBV7-6 and TRBJ2-5; perhaps TRBD1 as D (6 bases). Germline V CDR1 and CDR2: SGHVS, FNYEAQ. The CDR3 consists of 14 residues. The CDR3 loop reads CASSSGQMQETQSF. The CDR3 DNA reads as TGTGCCAGCAGCTCGGGACAAATGCAAGAGACCCAGTCCTTC.

This clonotype was recorded a few times. The genes are TRBV10-3 and TRBJ2-5; D might be TRBD1 (6 bases). Germline V gives CDR1 ENHRY, CDR2 SYGVKD. V dropped 2 bases and J dropped 4 bases, with 17 bases sitting between them. The CDR3 is 16 residues long. The CDR3 region is CAISEPNRARGETQYF. CDR3 sequence (DNA): TGTGCCATCAGTGAGCCAAACCGGGCCAGGGGAGAGACCCAGTACTTC.

This clonotype was detected only once. A read error is possible here, since a much larger clone lies one base away. This chain uses TRBV15 with TRBJ2-6, with 11 bases identical to TRBD1. This CDR3 spans 20 amino acids. CDR1 is LNHNV, CDR2 YYDKDF, per germline (reference sequence). This CDR3 reads CGTSRDNAGQGAGGANVLTF. The CDR3 nucleotides are TGTGGCACCAGCAGAGATAACGCCGGACAGGGGGCAGGAGGGGCCAACGTCCTGACTTTC.

This clonotype has a count of ten or more. V is TRBV18 and J is TRBJ2-2; 9 bases match TRBD2. J gave up 6 bases and V 3 bases, and 14 bases lay outside the gene matches. There are 18 residues in the CDR3. Germline values: CDR1 KGHSH, CDR2 LQKENI. The DNA of the CDR3 is TGTGCCAGCTCACCGCAAAGAAGAGCGGGGGGCACCTCCGGGGAGCTGTTTTTT. Translated: CASSPQRRAGGTSGELFF.

This clonotype was seen more than once but under ten times. The chain couples TRBV12-3 or TRBV12-4 to TRBJ1-1; 7 bases line up with TRBD1. The CDR3 length is 16 residues. V gave up 0 bases and J gave up 1 base; unmatched junction bases: 5. The CDR3 sequence is CASSLALWTGNTEAFF. In DNA form, the CDR3 reads TGTGCCAGCAGTTTAGCCCTCTGGACAGGGAACACTGAAGCTTTCTTT.

This clonotype showed up just a few times. The CDR3 sequence is CASSQDRAYEQYF. The CDR3 DNA reads TGTGCCAGCAGCCAAGACAGGGCGTACGAGCAGTACTTC. V is TRBV4-2 and J is TRBJ2-7; weak D call: TRBD1 (5 bases). Trimming removed 0 bases at V and 4 bases at J, with 7 bases between. The CDR3 has 13 residues. Looked up from germline, CDR1 is LGHNA and CDR2 is YNFKEQ.

The chain employs TRBV7-2 and TRBJ2-7; D tentatively reads TRBD1 or TRBD2 (5 bases each). The CDR3 loop spans 14 amino acids. CDR1 is SGHTA, CDR2 FQGNSA, per germline. Trimming removed 3 bases from V and 2 bases from J, with 11 bases in between. The CDR3 sequence: CASSFNMGPYEQYF. In DNA, the CDR3 is TGTGCCAGCAGCTTCAACATGGGACCCTACGAGCAGTACTTC.

This chain joins TRBV20-1 and TRBJ2-3; weak D call: TRBD2 (5 bases). In germline, CDR1 is DFQATT, CDR2 SNEGSKA (reference sequence). This CDR3 is built from 16 residues. Trimming pared 0 bases from V and 1 base from J, leaving 14 bases between. The CDR3 reads CSARDPRAEGTDTQYF. In DNA form, the CDR3 reads TGCAGTGCTAGAGATCCGCGGGCCGAGGGCACAGATACGCAGTATTTT.

V and J are TRBV7-9 and TRBJ2-1; D is uncertain. Germline values: CDR1 SEHNR, CDR2 FQNEAQ (reference sequence). This CDR3 is 14 amino acids long. V lost 5 bases and J 6 bases, leaving 14 bases between the germline ends. CDR3 protein: CASSLEGFVNEQFF. In DNA, the CDR3 is TGTGCCAGCAGCCTCGAAGGCTTCGTCAATGAGCAGTTCTTC.

This clonotype was picked up a small number of times. The gene calls are TRBV27 and TRBJ2-4, with D possibly TRBD1 on 5 matching bases. V lost 1 base and J 11 bases, leaving 12 bases between the germline ends. The CDR3 extends over 13 amino acids. Germline V gene sequence: CDR1 MNHEY, CDR2 SMNVEV (reference sequence). The CDR3 DNA is TGTGCCAGCAGTTTATTAGGGGCCCGTTTTCAGTACTTC. Protein: CASSLLGARFQYF.